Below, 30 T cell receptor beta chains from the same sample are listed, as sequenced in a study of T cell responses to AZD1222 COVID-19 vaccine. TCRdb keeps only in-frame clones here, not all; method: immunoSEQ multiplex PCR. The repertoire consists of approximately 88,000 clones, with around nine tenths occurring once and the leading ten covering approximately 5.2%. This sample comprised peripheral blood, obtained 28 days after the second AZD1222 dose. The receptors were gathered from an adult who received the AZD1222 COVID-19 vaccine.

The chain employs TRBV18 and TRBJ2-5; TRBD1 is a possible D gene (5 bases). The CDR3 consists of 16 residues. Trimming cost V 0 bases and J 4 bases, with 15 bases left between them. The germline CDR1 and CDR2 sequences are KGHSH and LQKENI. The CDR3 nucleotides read TGTGCCAGCTCACCACCAGGGGCAGGGCGAAGAGAGACCCAGTACTTC. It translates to CASSPPGAGRRETQYF.

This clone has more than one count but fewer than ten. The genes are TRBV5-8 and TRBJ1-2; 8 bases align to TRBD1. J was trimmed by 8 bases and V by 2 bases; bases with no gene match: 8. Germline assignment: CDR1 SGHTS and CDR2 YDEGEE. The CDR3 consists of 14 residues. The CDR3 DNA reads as TGTGCCAGCAGCTTACAGGGGGAGCTGAGAGGCTACACCTTC. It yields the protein CASSLQGELRGYTF. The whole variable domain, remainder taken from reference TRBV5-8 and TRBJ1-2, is EAGVTQSPTHLIKTRGQQATLRCSPISGHTSVYWYQQALGLGLQFLLWYDEGEERNRGNFPPRFSGRQFPNYSSELNVNALELEDSALYLCASSLQGELRGYTFGSGTRLTVV.

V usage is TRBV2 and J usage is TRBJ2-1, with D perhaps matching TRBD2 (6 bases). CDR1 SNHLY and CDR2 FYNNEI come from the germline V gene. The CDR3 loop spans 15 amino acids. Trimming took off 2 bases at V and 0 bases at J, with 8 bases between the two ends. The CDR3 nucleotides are TGTGCCAGCAGTGAAAGGCGGGGCTCCTACAATGAGCAGTTCTTC. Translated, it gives CASSERRGSYNEQFF.

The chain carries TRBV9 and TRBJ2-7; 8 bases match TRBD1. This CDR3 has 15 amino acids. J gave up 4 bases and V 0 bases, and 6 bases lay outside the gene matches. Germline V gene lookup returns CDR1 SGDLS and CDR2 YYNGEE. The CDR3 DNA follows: TGTGCCAGCAGCGTAGACGGACAGGGCAAATACGAGCAGTACTTC. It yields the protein CASSVDGQGKYEQYF.

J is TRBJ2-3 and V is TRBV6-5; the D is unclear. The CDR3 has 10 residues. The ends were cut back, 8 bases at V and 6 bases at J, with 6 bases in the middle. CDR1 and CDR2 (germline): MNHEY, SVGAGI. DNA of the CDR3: TGTGCCAGCGGGCAGGATACGCAGTATTTT. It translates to CASGQDTQYF.

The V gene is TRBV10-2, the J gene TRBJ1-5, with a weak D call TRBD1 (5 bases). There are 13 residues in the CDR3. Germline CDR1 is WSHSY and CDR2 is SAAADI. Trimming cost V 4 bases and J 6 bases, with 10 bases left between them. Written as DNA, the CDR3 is TGCGCCAGCAGTGGGGGGGGAAGTCAGCCCCAGCATTTT. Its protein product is CASSGGGSQPQHF.

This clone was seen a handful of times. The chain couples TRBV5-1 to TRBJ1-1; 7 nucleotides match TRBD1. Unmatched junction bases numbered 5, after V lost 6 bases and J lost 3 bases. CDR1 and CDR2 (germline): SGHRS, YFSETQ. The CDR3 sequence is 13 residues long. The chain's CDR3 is CASIRTGDTEAFF. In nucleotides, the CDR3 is TGCGCCAGCATTCGTACAGGGGACACTGAAGCTTTCTTT.

CDR3 sequence: CATSRDGSNTEAFF. As DNA, the CDR3 is TGTGCCACCAGCAGAGACGGATCGAACACTGAAGCTTTCTTT. This chain joins TRBV15 and TRBJ1-1; D ambiguous. Germline assignment: CDR1 LNHNV and CDR2 YYDKDF (reference sequence). Trimming took off 0 bases at V and 1 base at J, with 6 bases between the two ends. The CDR3 contains 14 residues.

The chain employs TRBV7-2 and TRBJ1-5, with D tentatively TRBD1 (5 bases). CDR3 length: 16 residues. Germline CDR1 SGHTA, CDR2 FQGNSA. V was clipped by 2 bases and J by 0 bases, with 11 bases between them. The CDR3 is CASSLNRDYSNQPQHF. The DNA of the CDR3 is TGTGCCAGCAGCTTAAACCGGGACTATAGCAATCAGCCCCAGCATTTT.

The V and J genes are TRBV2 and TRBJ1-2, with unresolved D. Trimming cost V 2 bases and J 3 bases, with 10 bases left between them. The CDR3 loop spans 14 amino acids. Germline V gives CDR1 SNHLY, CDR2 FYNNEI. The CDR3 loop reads CASSETVGDYGYTF. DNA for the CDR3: TGTGCCAGCAGTGAAACTGTAGGAGACTATGGCTACACCTTC.

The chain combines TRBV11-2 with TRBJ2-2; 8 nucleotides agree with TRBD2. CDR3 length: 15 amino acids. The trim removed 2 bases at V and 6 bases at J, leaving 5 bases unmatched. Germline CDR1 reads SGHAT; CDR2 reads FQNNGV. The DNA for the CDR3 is TGTGCCAGCAGCTTAAGCGGGGGCGGTGCCGGGGAGCTGTTTTTT. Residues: CASSLSGGGAGELFF. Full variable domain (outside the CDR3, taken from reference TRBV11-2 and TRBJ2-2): EAGVAQSPRYKIIEKRQSVAFWCNPISGHATLYWYQQILGQGPKLLIQFQNNGVVDDSQLPKDRFSAERLKGVDSTLKIQPAKLEDSAVYLCASSLSGGGAGELFFGEGSRLTVL.

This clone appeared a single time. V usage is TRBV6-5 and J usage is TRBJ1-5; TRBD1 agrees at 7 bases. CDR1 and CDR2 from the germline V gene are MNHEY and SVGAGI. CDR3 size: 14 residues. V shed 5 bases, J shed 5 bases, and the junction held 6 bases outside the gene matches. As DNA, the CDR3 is TGTGCCAGCAGTACCCAGGGGGATTATCAGCCCCAGCATTTT. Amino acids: CASSTQGDYQPQHF.

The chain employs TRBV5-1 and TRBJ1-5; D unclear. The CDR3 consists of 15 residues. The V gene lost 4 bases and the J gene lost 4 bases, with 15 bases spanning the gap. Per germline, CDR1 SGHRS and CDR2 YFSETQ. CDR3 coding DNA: TGCGCCAGCAGCATCCTCCCGGGAACTAATCAGCCCCAGCATTTT. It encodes CASSILPGTNQPQHF. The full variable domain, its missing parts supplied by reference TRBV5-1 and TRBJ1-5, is KAGVTQTPRYLIKTRGQQVTLSCSPISGHRSVSWYQQTPGQGLQFLFEYFSETQRNKGNFPGRFSGRQFSNSRSEMNVSTLELGDSALYLCASSILPGTNQPQHFGDGTRLSIL.

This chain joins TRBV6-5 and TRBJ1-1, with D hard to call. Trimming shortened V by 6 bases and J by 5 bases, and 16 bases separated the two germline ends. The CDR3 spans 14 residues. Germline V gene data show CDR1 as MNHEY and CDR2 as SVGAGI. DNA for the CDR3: TGTGCCAGCAGCCTTCGAGGGAGTAGAACTGAAGCTTTCTTT. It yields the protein CASSLRGSRTEAFF.

The CDR3 here is CASSLAVSYEQYF. The DNA of the CDR3 is TGCGCCAGCAGCTTGGCAGTGTCCTACGAGCAGTACTTC. The rearrangement joins TRBV5-1 to TRBJ2-7; D gene ambiguous. Germline CDR1 reads SGHRS; CDR2 reads YFSETQ. Trimming took 0 bases from V and 1 from J, leaving 5 bases between them. The length of the CDR3 is 13 residues. Based on the CDR3 plus reference TRBV5-1 and TRBJ2-7, the full variable domain is KAGVTQTPRYLIKTRGQQVTLSCSPISGHRSVSWYQQTPGQGLQFLFEYFSETQRNKGNFPGRFSGRQFSNSRSEMNVSTLELGDSALYLCASSLAVSYEQYFGPGTRLTVT.

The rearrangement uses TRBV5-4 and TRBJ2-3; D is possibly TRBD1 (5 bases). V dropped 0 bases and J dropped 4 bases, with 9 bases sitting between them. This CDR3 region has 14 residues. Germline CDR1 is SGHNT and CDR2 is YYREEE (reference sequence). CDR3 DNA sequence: TGTGCCAGCAGCTTGGGTCAGGGTTCAGATACGCAGTATTTT. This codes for CASSLGQGSDTQYF.

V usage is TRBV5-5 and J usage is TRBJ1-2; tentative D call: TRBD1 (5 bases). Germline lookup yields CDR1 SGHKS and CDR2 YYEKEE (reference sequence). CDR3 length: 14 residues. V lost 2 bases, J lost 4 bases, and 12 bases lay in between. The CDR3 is CASSFVGVGYGYTF. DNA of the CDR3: TGTGCCAGCAGCTTTGTAGGGGTGGGCTATGGCTACACCTTC. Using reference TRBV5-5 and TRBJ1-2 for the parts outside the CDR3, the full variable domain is DAGVTQSPTHLIKTRGQQVTLRCSPISGHKSVSWYQQVLGQGPQFIFQYYEKEERGRGNFPDRFSARQFPNYSSELNVNALLLGDSALYLCASSFVGVGYGYTFGSGTRLTVV.

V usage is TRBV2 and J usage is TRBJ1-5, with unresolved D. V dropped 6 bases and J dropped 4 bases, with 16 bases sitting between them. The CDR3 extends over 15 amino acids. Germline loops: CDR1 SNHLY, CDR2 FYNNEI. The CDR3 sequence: CASRSGDTINQPQHF. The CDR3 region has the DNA TGTGCCAGCAGATCGGGAGATACTATTAATCAGCCCCAGCATTTT.

The CDR3, as DNA: TGTGCCAGCTCGGGGAGCCTAGCGGGTGAGCAGTTCTTC. Protein: CASSGSLAGEQFF. The chain employs TRBV5-6 and TRBJ2-1; TRBD2 matches 8 bases. Trimming at V came to 7 bases and at J to 9 bases, leaving 9 bases not matched to a gene. The CDR3 loop spans 13 amino acids. From germline, CDR1 is SGHDT and CDR2 YYEEEE.

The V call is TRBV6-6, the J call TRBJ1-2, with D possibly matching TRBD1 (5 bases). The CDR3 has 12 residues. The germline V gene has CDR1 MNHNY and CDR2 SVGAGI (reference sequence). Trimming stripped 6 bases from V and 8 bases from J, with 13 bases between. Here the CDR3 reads CASSPTGGGYTF. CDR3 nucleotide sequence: TGTGCCAGCAGCCCAACAGGAGGGGGCTACACCTTC.

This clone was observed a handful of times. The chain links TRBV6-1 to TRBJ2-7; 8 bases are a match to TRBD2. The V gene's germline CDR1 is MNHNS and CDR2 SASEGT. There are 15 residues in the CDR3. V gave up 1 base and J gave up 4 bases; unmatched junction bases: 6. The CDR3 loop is CASSEGAGGRYEQYF. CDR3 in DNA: TGTGCCAGCAGTGAAGGGGCGGGGGGTCGTTACGAGCAGTACTTC.

In DNA form, the CDR3 reads TGTGCCAGTAGTCCGGGGTACAAAAACATTCAGTACTTC. Amino acids: CASSPGYKNIQYF. The V and J genes are TRBV19 and TRBJ2-4, with D possibly TRBD2 on 5 matching bases. The germline CDR1 and CDR2 sequences are LNHDA and SQIVND (reference sequence). The CDR3 loop spans 13 amino acids. V was trimmed by 5 bases and J by 3 bases, leaving 8 bases between them.

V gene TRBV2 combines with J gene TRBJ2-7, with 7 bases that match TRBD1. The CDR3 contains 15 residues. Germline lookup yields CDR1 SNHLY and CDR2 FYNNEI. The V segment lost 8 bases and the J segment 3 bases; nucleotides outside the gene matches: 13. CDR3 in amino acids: CASWGQLSPNYEQYF. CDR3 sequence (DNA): TGTGCCAGCTGGGGACAGTTGAGTCCTAACTACGAGCAGTACTTC.

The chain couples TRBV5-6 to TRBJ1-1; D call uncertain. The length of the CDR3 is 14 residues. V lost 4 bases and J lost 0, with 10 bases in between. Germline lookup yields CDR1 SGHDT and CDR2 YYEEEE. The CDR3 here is CASSRNRLNTEAFF. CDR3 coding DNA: TGTGCCAGCAGCCGAAATCGTCTGAACACTGAAGCTTTCTTT.

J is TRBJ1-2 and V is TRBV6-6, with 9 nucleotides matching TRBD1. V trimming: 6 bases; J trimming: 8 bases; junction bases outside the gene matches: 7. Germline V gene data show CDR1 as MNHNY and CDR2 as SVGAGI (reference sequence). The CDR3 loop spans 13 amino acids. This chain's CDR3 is CASSLQGAAGYTF. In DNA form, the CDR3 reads TGTGCCAGCAGCCTACAGGGGGCAGCCGGCTACACCTTC.

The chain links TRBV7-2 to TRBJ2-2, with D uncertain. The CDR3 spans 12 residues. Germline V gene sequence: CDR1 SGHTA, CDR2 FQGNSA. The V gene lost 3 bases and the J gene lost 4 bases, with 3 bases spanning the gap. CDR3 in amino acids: CASSLSTGELFF. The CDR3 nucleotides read TGTGCCAGCAGCTTGAGCACCGGGGAGCTGTTTTTT.

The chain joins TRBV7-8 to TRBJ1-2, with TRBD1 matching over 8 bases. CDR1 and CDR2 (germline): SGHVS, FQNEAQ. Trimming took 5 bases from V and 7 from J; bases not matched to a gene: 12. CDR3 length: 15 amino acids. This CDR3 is CASSPGQGWQSGYTF. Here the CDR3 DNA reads TGTGCCAGCAGCCCCGGACAGGGATGGCAAAGTGGCTACACCTTC.

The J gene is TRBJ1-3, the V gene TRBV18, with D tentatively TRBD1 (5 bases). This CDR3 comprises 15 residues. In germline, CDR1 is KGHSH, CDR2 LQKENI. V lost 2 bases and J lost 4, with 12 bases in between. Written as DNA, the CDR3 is TGTGCCAGCTCACCAGTTGTCGGGGGAGGAAACACCATATATTTT. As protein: CASSPVVGGGNTIYF. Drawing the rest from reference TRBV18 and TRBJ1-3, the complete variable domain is NAGVMQNPRHLVRRRGQEARLRCSPMKGHSHVYWYRQLPEEGLKFMVYLQKENIIDESGMPKERFSAEFPKEGPSILRIQQVVRGDSAAYFCASSPVVGGGNTIYFGEGSWLTVV.

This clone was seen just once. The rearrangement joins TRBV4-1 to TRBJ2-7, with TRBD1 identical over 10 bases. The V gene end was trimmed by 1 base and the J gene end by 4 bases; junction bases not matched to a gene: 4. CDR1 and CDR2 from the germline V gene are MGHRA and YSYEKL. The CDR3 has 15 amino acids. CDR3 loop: CASSQAEGQGYEQYF. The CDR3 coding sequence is TGCGCCAGCAGCCAAGCTGAGGGACAGGGGTACGAGCAGTACTTC.

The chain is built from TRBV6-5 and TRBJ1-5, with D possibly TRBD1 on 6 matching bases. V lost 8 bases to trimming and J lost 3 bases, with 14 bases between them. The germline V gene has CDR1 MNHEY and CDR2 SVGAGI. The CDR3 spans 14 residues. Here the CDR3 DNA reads TGTGCCAGCTCTTCTCGGGACAACAATCAGCCCCAGCATTTT. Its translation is CASSSRDNNQPQHF.